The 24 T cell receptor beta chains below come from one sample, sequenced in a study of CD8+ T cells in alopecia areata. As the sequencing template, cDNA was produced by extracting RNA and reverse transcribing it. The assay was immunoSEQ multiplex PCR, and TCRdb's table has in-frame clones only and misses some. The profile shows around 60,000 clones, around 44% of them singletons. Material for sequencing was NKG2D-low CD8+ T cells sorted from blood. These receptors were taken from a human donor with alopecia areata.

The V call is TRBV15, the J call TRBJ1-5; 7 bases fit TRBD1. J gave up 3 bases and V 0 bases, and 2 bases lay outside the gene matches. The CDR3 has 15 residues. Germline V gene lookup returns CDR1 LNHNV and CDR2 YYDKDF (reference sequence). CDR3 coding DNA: TGTGCCACCAGCAGAGATGGGACAGTCAATCAGCCCCAGCATTTT. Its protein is CATSRDGTVNQPQHF.

CDR3 region: CAIGTRRDEQYF. The CDR3 bases are TGTGCCATCGGGACCCGCCGGGACGAGCAGTACTTC. This chain links TRBV10-3 with TRBJ2-7; D could derive from TRBD1 or TRBD2 (5 bases each). V was shortened by 8 bases and J by 5 bases, with 13 bases between the two germline ends. Per the germline V gene, CDR1 is ENHRY and CDR2 is SYGVKD. CDR3 length: 12 amino acids.

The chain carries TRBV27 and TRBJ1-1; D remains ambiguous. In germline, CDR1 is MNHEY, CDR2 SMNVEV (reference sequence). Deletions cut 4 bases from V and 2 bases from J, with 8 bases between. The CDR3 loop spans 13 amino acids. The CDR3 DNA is TGTGCCAGCAGTTACGCTGCAAACACTGAAGCTTTCTTT. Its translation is CASSYAANTEAFF.

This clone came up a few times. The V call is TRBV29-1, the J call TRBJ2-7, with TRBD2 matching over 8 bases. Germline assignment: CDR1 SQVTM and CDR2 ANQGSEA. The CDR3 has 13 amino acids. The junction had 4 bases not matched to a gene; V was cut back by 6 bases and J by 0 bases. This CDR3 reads CSVILADSYEQYF. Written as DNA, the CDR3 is TGCAGCGTCATACTAGCGGACTCCTACGAGCAGTACTTC.

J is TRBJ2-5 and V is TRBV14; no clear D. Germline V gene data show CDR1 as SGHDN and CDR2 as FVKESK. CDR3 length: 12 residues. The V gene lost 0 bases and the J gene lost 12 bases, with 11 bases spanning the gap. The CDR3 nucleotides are TGTGCCAGCAGCCAAGATGGTCTAATGGAGTACTTC. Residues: CASSQDGLMEYF. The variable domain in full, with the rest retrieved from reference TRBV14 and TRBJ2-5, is EAGVTQFPSHSVIEKGQTVTLRCDPISGHDNLYWYRRVMGKEIKFLLHFVKESKQDESGMPNNRFLAERTGGTYSTLKVQPAELEDSGVYFCASSQDGLMEYFGPGTRLLVL.

The CDR3 DNA follows: TGTGCCTGGAGTGTAGGGGGCGTCTACGAGCAGTACTTC. This encodes CAWSVGGVYEQYF. The rearrangement joins TRBV30 to TRBJ2-7; 7 positions agree with TRBD1. The trim removed 0 bases at V and 3 bases at J, leaving 2 bases unmatched. Germline V gene lookup returns CDR1 GTSNPN and CDR2 SVGIG (reference sequence). The CDR3 length is 13 residues. The full variable domain, with the rest looked up from reference TRBV30 and TRBJ2-7, is SQTIHQWPATLVQPVGSPLSLECTVEGTSNPNLYWYRQAAGRGLQLLFYSVGIGQISSEVPQNLSASRPQDRQFILSSKKLLLSDSGFYLCAWSVGGVYEQYFGPGTRLTVT.

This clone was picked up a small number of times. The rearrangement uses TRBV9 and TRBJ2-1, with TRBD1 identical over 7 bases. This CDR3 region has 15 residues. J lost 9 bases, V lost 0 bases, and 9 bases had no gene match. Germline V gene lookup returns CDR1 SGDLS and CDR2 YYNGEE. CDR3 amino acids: CASSVASGTAREQFF. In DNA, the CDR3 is TGTGCCAGCAGCGTAGCTTCCGGGACAGCGCGTGAGCAGTTCTTC.

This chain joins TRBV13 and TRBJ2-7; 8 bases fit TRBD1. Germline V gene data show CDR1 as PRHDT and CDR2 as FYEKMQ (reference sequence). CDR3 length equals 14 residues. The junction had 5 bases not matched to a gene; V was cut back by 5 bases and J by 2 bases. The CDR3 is CASSQDRDTYEQYF. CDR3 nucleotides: TGTGCCAGCAGCCAGGACAGGGACACCTACGAGCAGTACTTC.

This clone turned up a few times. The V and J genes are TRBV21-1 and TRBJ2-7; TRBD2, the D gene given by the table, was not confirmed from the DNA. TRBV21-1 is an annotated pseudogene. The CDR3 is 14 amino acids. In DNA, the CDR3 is TGTGCCAGCAGCGGGTCTAGCGAACTATACGAGCAGTACTTC. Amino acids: CASSGSSELYEQYF.

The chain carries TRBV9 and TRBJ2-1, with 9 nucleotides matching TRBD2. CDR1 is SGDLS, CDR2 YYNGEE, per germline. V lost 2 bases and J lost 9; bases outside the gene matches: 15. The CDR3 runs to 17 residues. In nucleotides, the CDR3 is TGTGCCAGCAGCGTTGGTGATAGCGGGAGTTATGGTGGTGAGCAGTTCTTC. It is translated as CASSVGDSGSYGGEQFF.

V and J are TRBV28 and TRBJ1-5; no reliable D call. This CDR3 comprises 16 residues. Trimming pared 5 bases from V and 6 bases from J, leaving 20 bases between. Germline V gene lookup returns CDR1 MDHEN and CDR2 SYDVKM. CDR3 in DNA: TGTGCCAGCAGTAATCCGGGGAGGGCAGGCGGTCAGCCCCAGCATTTT. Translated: CASSNPGRAGGQPQHF.

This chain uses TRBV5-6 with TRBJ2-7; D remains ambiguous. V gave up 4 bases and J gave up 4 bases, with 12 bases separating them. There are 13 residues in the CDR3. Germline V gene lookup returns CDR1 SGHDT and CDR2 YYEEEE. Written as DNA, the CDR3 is TGTGCCAGCAGCCCCCCGTTGAGATACGAGCAGTACTTC. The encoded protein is CASSPPLRYEQYF.

CDR3 sequence (DNA): TGTGCCAGCAGCGACGCAGGGACTGGCTACAATGAGCAGTTCTTC. Its protein is CASSDAGTGYNEQFF. This chain uses TRBV9 with TRBJ2-1; maybe TRBD2 (6 bases). The length of the CDR3 is 15 residues. Germline V gene sequence: CDR1 SGDLS, CDR2 YYNGEE. The V and J ends lost 3 bases and 3 bases respectively, with 13 bases between them.

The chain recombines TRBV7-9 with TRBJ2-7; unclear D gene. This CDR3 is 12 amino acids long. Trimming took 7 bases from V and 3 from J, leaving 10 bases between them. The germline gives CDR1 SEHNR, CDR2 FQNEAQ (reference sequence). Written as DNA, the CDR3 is TGTGCCAGCAACGATGAGAGCTACGAGCAGTACTTC. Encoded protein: CASNDESYEQYF.

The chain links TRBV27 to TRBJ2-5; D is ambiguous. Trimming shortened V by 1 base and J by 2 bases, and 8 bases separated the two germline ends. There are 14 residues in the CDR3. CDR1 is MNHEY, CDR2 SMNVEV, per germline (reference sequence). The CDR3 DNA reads TGTGCCAGCAGTTTATTGTCCGGGCAAGAGACCCAGTACTTC. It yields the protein CASSLLSGQETQYF.

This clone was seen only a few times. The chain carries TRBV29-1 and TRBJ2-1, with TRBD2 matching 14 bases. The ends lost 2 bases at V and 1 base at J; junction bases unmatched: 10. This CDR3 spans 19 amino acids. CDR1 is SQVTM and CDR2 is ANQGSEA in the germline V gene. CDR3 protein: CSVETPGTSGGGSYNEQFF. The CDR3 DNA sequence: TGCAGCGTTGAAACCCCCGGGACTAGCGGGGGAGGGTCCTACAATGAGCAGTTCTTC.

CDR3 region: CASSEGHVTGELFF. CDR3 sequence (DNA): TGTGCCAGCAGTGAGGGACATGTCACTGGGGAGCTGTTTTTT. The chain links TRBV2 to TRBJ2-2; a weak D match, TRBD1 (6 bases). This CDR3 has 14 amino acids. CDR1 is SNHLY, CDR2 FYNNEI, per germline. V lost 3 bases and J 8 bases, leaving 13 bases between the germline ends.

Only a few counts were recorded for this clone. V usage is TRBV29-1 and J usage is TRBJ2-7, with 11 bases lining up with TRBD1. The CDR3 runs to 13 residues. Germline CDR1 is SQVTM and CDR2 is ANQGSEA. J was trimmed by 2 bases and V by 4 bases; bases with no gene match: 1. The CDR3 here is CSVVDRGPYEQYF. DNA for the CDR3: TGCAGCGTTGTGGACAGGGGGCCCTACGAGCAGTACTTC.

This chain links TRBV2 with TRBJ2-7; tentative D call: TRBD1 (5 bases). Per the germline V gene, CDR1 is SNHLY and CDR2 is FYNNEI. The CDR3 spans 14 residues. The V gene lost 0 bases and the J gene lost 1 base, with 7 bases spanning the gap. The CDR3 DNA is TGTGCCAGCAGTGAAGCCAACAGGTCCTACGAGCAGTACTTC. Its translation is CASSEANRSYEQYF. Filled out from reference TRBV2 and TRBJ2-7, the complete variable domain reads EPEVTQTPSHQVTQMGQEVILRCVPISNHLYFYWYRQILGQKVEFLVSFYNNEISEKSEIFDDQFSVERPDGSNFTLKIRSTKLEDSAMYFCASSEANRSYEQYFGPGTRLTVT.

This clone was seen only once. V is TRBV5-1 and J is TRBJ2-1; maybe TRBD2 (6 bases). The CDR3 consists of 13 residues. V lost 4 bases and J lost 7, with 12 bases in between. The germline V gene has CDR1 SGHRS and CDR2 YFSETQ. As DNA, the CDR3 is TGCGCCAGCAGCCCTTGGGACTTAAATGAGCAGTTCTTC. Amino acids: CASSPWDLNEQFF.

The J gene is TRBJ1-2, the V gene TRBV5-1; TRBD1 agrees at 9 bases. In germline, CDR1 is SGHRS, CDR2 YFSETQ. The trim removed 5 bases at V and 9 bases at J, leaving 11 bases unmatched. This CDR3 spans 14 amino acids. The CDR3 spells CASRRTGDFLRYTF. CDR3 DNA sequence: TGCGCCAGCAGACGGACAGGGGACTTTTTACGCTACACCTTC.

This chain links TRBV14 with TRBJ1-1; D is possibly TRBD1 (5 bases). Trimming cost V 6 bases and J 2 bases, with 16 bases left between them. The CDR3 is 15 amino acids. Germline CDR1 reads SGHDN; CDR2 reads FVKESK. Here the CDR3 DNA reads TGTGCCAGCAGGACTTGGGACGCTCGCAACACTGAAGCTTTCTTT. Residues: CASRTWDARNTEAFF.

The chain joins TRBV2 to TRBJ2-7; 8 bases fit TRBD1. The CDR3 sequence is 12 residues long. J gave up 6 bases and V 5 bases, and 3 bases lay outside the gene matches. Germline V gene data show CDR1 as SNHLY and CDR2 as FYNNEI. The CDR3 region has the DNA TGTGCCAGCAGTCGCAGGGGGCCCGAGCAGTACTTC. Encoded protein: CASSRRGPEQYF. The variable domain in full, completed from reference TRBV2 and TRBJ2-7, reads EPEVTQTPSHQVTQMGQEVILRCVPISNHLYFYWYRQILGQKVEFLVSFYNNEISEKSEIFDDQFSVERPDGSNFTLKIRSTKLEDSAMYFCASSRRGPEQYFGPGTRLTVT.

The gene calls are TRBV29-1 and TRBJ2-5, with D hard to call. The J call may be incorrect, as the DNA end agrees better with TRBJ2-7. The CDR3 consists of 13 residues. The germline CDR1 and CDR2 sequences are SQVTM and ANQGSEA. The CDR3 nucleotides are TGCAGCGTTGAAGATTCCTCGGTTTACGAGCAGTACTTC. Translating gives CSVEDSSVYEQYF.